This T cell receptor beta chain was observed in a study of vaccination effects on CD4 cells after COVID-19. From germline, CDR1 is MNHNY and CDR2 SVGAGI (reference sequence). With V trimmed by 6 bases and J by 2 bases, 6 bases remained unmatched. The length of the CDR3 is 14 residues. With approximately 9 days of culture completed, CD4+ T cells were isolated. Participants were vaccinated with two doses of either the BNT162b2 or mRNA-1273 vaccine. Comments on this clone: Its specificity is unknown.

The data were produced by immunoSEQ multiplex PCR, yet TCRdb's version contains in-frame clones alone and is incomplete. The table includes around 40,000 clones, around 70% detected once. The rearrangement joins TRBV6-6 to TRBJ2-7; 8 positions agree with TRBD1. This clonotype was sampled from a human donor who received a COVID-19 vaccine. The source material was CD4+ T cells from PBMCs cultured without peptide, sampled after COVID-19 vaccination. The CDR3 sequence: CASRRDRNAYEQYF. CDR3 nucleotide sequence: TGTGCCAGCAGACGGGACAGGAATGCCTACGAGCAGTACTTC.